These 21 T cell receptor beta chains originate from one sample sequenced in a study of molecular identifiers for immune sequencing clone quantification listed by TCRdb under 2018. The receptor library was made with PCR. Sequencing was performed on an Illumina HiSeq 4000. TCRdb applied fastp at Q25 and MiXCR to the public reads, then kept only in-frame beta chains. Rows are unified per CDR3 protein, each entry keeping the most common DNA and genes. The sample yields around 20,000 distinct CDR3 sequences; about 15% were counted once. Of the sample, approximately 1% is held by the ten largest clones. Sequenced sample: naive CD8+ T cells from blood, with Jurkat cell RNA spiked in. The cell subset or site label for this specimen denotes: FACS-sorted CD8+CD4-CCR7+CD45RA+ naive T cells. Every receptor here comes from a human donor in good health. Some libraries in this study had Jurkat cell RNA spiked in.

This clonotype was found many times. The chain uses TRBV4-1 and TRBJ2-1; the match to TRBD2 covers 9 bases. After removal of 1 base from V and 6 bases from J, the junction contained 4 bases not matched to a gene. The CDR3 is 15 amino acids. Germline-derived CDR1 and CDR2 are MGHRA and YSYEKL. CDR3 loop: CASSQGLAETNEQFF. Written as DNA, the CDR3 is TGCGCCAGCAGCCAAGGACTAGCGGAAACCAATGAGCAGTTCTTC.

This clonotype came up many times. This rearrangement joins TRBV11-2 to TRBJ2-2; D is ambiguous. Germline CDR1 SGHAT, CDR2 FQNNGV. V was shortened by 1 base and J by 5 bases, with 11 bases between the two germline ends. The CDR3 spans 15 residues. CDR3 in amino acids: CASSLVGQATGELFF. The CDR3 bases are TGTGCCAGCAGCTTAGTCGGTCAGGCTACCGGGGAGCTGTTTTTT. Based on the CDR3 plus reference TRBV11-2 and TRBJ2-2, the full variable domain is EAGVAQSPRYKIIEKRQSVAFWCNPISGHATLYWYQQILGQGPKLLIQFQNNGVVDDSQLPKDRFSAERLKGVDSTLKIQPAKLEDSAVYLCASSLVGQATGELFFGEGSRLTVL.

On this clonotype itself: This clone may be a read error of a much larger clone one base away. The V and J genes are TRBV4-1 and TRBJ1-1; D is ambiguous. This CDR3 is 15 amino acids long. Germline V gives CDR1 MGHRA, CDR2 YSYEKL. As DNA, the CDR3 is TGCGCCGGCAGCCAAGATCTGACACTGAACACTGAAGCTTTCTTT. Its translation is CAGSQDLTLNTEAFF.

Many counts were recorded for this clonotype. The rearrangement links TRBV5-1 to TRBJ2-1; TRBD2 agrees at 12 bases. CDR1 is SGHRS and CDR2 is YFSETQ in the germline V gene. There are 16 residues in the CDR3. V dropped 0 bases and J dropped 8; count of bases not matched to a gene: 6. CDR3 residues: CASSLELAGGSYEQFF. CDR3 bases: TGCGCCAGCAGCTTGGAACTAGCGGGAGGATCTTATGAGCAGTTCTTC.

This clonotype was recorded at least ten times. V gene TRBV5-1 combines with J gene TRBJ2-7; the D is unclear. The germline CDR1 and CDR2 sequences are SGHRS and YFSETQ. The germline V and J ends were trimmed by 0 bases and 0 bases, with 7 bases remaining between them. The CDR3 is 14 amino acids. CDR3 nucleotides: TGCGCCAGCAGCTTGGAAGGGCCCTCCTACGAGCAGTACTTC. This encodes CASSLEGPSYEQYF. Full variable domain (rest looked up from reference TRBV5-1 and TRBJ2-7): KAGVTQTPRYLIKTRGQQVTLSCSPISGHRSVSWYQQTPGQGLQFLFEYFSETQRNKGNFPGRFSGRQFSNSRSEMNVSTLELGDSALYLCASSLEGPSYEQYFGPGTRLTVT.

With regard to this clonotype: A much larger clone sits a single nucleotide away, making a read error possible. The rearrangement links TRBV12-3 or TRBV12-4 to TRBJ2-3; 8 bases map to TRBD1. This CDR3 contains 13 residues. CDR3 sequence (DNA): TGTGACATCGACAGGGGTTACACAGATACGCAGTATTTT. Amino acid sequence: CDIDRGYTDTQYF.

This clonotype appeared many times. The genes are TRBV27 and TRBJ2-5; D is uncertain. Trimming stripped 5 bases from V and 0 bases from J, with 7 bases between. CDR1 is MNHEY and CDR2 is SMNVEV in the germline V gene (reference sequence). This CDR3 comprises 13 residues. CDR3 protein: CASSTNHQETQYF. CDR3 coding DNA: TGTGCCAGCAGTACTAATCACCAAGAGACCCAGTACTTC.

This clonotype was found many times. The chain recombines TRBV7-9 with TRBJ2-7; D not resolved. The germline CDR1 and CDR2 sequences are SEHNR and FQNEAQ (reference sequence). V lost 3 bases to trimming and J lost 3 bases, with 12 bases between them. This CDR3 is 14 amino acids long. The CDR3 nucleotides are TGTGCCAGCAGCTTTGGGGATGGGGTCTACGAGCAGTACTTC. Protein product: CASSFGDGVYEQYF.

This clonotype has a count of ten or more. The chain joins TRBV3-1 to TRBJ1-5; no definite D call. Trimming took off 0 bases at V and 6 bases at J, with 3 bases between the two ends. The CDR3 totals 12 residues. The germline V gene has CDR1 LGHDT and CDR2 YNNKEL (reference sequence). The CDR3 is CASSQEGQPQHF. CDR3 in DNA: TGTGCCAGCAGCCAAGAGGGTCAGCCCCAGCATTTT.

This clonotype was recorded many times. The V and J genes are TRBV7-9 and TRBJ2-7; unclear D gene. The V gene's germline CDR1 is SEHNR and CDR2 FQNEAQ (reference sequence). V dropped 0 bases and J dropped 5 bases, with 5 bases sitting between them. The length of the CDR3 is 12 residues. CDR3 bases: TGTGCCAGCAGCTTAGCAGTCAACGAGCAGTACTTC. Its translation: CASSLAVNEQYF.

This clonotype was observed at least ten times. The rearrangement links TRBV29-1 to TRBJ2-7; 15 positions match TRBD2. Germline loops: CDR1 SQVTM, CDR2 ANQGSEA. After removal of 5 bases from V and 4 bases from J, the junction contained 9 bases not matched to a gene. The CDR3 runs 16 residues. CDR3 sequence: CSVIRTSGGAGYEQYF. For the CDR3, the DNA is TGCAGCGTTATTCGGACTAGCGGGGGGGCCGGGTACGAGCAGTACTTC.

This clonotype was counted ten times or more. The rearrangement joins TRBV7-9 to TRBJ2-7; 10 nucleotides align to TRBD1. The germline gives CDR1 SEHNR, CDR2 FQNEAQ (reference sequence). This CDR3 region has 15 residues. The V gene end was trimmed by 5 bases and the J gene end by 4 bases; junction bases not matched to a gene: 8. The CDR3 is CASSPRTGGYYEQYF. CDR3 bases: TGTGCCAGCAGCCCTCGGACAGGGGGATATTACGAGCAGTACTTC.

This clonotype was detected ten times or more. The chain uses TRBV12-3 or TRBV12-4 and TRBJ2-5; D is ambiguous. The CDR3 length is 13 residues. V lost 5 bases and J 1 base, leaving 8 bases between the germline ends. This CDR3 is CASSPAAQETQYF. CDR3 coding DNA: TGTGCCAGCAGTCCTGCAGCCCAAGAGACCCAGTACTTC.

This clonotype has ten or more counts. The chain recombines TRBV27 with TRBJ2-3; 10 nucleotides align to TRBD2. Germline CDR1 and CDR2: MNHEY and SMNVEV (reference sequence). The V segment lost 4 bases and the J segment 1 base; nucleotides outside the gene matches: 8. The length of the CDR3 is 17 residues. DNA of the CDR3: TGTGCCAGCAGTTCCGTCTTGACTAGCGGGCGCACAGATACGCAGTATTTT. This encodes CASSSVLTSGRTDTQYF.

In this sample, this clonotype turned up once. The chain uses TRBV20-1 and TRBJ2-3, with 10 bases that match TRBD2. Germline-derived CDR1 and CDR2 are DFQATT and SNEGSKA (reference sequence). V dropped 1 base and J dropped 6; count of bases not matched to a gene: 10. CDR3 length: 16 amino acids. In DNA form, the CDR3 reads TGCAGTGCTAGAGGGGTGCCTAGCGGGGGTTTGGATACGCAGTATTTT. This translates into CSARGVPSGGLDTQYF.

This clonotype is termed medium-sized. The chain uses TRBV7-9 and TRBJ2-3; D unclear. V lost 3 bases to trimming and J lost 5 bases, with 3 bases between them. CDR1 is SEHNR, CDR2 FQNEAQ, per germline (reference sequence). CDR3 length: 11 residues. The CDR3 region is CASSFGDTQYF. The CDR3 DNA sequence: TGTGCCAGCAGCTTCGGAGATACGCAGTATTTT.

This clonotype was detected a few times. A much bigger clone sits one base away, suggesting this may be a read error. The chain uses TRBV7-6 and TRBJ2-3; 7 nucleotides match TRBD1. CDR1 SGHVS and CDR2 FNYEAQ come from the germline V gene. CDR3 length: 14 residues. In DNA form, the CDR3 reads TGTGCCAGCAGCATGATAGGGACAGCAGATATGCAGTATTTT. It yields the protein CASSMIGTADMQYF.

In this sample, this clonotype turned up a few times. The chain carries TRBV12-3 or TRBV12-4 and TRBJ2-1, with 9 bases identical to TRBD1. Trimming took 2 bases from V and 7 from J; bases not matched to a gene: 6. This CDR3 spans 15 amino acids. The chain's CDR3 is CASSLRDREVNEQFF. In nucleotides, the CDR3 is TGTGCCAGCAGTTTAAGGGACAGGGAGGTGAATGAGCAGTTCTTC.

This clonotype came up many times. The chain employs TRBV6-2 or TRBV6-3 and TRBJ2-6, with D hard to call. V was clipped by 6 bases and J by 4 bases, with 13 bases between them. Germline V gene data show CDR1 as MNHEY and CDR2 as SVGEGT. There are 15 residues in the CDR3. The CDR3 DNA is TGTGCCAGCAGCCCCTATGAAATGGGGGCCAACGTCCTGACTTTC. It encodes CASSPYEMGANVLTF.

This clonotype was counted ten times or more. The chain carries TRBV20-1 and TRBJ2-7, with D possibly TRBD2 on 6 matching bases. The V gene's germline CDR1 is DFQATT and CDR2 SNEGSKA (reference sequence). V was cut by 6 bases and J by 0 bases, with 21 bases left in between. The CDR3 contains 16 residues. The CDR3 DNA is TGCAGTGCCGCCAGGGACTCATACCCCTACTCCTACGAGCAGTACTTC. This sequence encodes CSAARDSYPYSYEQYF.

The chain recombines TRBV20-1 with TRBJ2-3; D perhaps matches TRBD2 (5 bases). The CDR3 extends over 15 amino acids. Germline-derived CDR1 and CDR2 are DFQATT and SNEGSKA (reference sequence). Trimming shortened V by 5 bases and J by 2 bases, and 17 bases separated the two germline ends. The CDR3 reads CSAQAARTLTDTQYF. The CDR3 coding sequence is TGCAGTGCTCAAGCGGCGAGGACGCTCACAGATACGCAGTATTTT.